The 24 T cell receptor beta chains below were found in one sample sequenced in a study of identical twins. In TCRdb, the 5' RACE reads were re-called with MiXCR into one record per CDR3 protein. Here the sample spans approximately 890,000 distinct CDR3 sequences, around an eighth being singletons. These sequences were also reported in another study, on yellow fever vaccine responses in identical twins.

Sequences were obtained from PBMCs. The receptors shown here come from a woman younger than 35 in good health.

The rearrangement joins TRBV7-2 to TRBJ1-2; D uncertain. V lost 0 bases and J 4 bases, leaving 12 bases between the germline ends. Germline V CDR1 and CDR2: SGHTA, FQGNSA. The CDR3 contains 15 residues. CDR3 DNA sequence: TGTGCCAGCAGCTTAGCGCAAGGGCAGCCCTATGGCTACACCTTC. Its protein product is CASSLAQGQPYGYTF.

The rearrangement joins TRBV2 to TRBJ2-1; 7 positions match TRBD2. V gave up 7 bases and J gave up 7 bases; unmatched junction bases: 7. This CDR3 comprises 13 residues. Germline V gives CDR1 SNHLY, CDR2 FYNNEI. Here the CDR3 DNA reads TGTGCCAGCAAAAGCGGGGCGGGAAATGAGCAGTTCTTC. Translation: CASKSGAGNEQFF.

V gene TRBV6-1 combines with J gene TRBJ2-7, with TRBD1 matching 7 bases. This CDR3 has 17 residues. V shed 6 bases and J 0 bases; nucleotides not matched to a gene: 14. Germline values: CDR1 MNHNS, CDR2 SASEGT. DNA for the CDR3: TGTGCCAGCAGCCTACGGCCACAGACAGGGAGCTCCTACGAGCAGTACTTC. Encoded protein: CASSLRPQTGSSYEQYF.

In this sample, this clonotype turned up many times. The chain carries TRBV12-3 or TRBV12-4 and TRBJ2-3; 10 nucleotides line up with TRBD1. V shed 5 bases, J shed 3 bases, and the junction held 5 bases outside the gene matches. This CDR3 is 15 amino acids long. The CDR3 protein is CASSRQGALTDTQYF. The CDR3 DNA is TGTGCCAGCAGTAGACAGGGGGCTTTAACAGATACGCAGTATTTT.

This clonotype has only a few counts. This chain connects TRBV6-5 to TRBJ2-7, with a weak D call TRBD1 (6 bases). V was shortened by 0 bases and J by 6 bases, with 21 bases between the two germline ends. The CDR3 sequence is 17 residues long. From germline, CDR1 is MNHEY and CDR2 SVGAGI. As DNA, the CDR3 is TGTGCCAGCAGTTACTCGTCGGCCTTGGGCCTGGGGGCCGAGCAGTACTTC. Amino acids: CASSYSSALGLGAEQYF.

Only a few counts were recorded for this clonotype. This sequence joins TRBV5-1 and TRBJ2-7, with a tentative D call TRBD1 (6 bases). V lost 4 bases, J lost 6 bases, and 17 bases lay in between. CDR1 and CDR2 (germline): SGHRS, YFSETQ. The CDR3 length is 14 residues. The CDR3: CASSPEGRGVEQYV. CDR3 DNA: TGCGCCAGCAGCCCCGAGGGCAGGGGTGTCGAGCAGTACGTC.

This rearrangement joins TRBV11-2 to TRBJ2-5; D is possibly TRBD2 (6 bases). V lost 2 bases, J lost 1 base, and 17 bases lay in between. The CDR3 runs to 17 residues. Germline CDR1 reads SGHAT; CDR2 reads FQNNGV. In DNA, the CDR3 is TGTGCCAGCAGCTTATGGGGCTTTGGCGGGATCCAAGAGACCCAGTACTTC. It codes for CASSLWGFGGIQETQYF.

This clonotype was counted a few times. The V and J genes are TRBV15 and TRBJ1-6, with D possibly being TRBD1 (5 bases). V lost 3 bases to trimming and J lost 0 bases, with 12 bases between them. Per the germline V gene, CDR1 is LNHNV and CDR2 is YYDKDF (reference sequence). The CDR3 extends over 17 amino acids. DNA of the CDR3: TGTGCCACCAGCAGGTTCGGGGGAAGCTCCTATAATTCACCCCTCCACTTT. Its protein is CATSRFGGSSYNSPLHF. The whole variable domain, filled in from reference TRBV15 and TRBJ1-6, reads DAMVIQNPRYQVTQFGKPVTLSCSQTLNHNVMYWYQQKSSQAPKLLFHYYDKDFNNEADTPDNFQSRRPNTSFCFLDIRSPGLGDTAMYLCATSRFGGSSYNSPLHFGNGTRLTVT.

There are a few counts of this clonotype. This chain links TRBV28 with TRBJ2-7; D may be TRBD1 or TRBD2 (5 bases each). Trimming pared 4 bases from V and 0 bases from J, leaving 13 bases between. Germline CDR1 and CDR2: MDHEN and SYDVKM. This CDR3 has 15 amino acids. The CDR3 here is CASSSGTVSSYEQYF. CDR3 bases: TGTGCCAGCAGTTCCGGGACGGTGAGCTCCTACGAGCAGTACTTC.

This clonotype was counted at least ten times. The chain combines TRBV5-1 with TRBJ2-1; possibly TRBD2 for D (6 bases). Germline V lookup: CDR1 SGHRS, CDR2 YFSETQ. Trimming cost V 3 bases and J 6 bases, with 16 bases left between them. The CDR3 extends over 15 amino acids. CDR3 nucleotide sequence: TGCGCCAGCAGCTCCGGGGGACCAGACGTCAATGAGCAGTTCTTC. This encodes CASSSGGPDVNEQFF. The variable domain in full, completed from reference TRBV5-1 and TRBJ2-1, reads KAGVTQTPRYLIKTRGQQVTLSCSPISGHRSVSWYQQTPGQGLQFLFEYFSETQRNKGNFPGRFSGRQFSNSRSEMNVSTLELGDSALYLCASSSGGPDVNEQFFGPGTRLTVL.

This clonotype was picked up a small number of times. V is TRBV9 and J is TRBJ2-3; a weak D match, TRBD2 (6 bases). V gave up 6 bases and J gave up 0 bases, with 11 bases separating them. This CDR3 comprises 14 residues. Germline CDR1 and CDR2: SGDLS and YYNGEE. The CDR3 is CASTPGLSTDTQYF. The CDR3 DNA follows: TGTGCCAGCACCCCGGGACTTAGCACAGATACGCAGTATTTT.

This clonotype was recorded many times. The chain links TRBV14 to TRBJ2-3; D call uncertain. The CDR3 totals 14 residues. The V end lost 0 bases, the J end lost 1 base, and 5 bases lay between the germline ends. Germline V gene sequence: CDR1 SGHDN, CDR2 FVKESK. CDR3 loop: CASSQDLRTDTQYF. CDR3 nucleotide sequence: TGTGCCAGCAGCCAAGATCTCCGCACAGATACGCAGTATTTT.

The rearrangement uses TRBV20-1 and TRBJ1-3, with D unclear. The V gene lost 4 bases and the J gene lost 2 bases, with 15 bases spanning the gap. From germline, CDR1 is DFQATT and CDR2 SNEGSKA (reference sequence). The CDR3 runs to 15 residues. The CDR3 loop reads CSAIPPPGTGNTIYF. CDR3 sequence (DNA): TGCAGTGCTATACCTCCCCCCGGGACTGGAAACACCATATATTTT.

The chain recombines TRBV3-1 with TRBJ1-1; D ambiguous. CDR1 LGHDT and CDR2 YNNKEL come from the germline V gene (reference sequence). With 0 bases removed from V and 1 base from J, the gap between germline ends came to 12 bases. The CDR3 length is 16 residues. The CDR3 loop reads CASSQDLSVGNTEAFF. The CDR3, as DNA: TGTGCCAGCAGCCAAGATTTGTCAGTGGGGAACACTGAAGCTTTCTTT.

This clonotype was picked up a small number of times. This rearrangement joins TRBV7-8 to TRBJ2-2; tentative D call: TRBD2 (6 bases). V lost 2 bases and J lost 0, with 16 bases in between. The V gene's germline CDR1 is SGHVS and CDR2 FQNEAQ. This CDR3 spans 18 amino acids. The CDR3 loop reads CASSLPGTGTPNTGELFF. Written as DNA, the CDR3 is TGTGCCAGCAGCTTACCGGGGACCGGGACTCCGAACACCGGGGAGCTGTTTTTT.

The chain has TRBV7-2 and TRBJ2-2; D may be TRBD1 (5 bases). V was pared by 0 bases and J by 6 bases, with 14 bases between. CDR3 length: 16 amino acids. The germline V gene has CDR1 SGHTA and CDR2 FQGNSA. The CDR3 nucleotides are TGTGCCAGCAGCTTAGCAGGGGCGCTGTTTCCCGGGGAGCTGTTTTTT. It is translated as CASSLAGALFPGELFF.

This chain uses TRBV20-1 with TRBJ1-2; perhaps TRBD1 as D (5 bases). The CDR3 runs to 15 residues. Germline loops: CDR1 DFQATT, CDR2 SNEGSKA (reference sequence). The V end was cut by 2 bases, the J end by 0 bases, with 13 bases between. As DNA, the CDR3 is TGCAGTGCTAGACGCGGACAAACGACTAACTATGGCTACACCTTC. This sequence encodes CSARRGQTTNYGYTF.

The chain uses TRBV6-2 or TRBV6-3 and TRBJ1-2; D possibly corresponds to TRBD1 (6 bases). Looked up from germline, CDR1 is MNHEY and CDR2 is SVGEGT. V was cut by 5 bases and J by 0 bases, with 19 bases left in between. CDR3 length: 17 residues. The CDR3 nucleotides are TGTGCCAGCAGTAGGAGGGGGTTCACCAGAGCTAACTATGGCTACACCTTC. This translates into CASSRRGFTRANYGYTF.

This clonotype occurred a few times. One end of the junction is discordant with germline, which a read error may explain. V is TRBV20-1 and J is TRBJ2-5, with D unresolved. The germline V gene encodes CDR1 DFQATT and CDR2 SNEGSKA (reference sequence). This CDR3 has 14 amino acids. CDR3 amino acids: CSARGGRYQETQYF. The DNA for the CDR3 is TGCAGTGCCAGAGGTGGACGGTACCAAGAGACCCAGTACTTC.

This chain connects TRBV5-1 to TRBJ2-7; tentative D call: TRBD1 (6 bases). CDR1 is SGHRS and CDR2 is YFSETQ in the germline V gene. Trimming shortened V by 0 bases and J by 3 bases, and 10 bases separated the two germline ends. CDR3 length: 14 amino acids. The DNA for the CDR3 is TGCGCCAGCAGCTTGGGACAGGCATACTACGAGCAGTACTTC. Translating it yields CASSLGQAYYEQYF.

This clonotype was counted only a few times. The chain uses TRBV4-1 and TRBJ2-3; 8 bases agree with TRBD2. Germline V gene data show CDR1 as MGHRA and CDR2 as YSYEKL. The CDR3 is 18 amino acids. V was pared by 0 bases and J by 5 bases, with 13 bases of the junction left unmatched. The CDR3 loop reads CASSQDRPAGVGKDTQYF. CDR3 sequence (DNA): TGCGCCAGCAGCCAAGATCGACCAGCGGGAGTGGGGAAAGATACGCAGTATTTT.

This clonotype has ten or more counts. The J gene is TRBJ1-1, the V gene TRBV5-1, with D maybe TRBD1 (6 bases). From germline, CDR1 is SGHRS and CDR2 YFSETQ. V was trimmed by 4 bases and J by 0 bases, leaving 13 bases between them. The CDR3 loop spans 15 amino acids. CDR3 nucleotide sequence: TGCGCCAGCAGCACCCTACAGGGAATGAACACTGAAGCTTTCTTT. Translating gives CASSTLQGMNTEAFF.

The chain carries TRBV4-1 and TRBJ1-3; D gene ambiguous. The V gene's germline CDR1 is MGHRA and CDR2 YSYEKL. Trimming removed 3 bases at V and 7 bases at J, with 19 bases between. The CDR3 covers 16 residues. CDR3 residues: CASSQSFRERENTIYF. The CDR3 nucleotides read TGCGCCAGCAGCCAGTCATTTAGGGAAAGGGAGAACACCATATATTTT.

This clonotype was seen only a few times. DNA for the CDR3: TGTGCCAGCAGCTTGGTTGCGGGAGGCTTCAATGAGCAGTTCTTC. This codes for CASSLVAGGFNEQFF. This sequence joins TRBV5-5 and TRBJ2-1; the match to TRBD2 covers 8 bases. CDR3 length: 15 residues. V dropped 0 bases and J dropped 6; count of bases not matched to a gene: 5. CDR1 and CDR2 (germline): SGHKS, YYEKEE (reference sequence).